The 15 T cell receptor beta chains listed next were all sequenced from one sample in a study of cytomegalovirus exposure and HLA in healthy donors. The PCR ran on 60 Vbeta and 13 Jbeta primers. Sequencing used immunoSEQ multiplex PCR; TCRdb keeps in-frame clones, though not all of them. Among 150,000 to 200,000 clones listed, about four fifths were seen once. The sequenced sample was PBMCs. Receptor source: a woman aged 50 to 60 in good health and CMV-seronegative.

The V gene is TRBV13, the J gene TRBJ1-1; weak D call: TRBD1 (6 bases). CDR3 length: 16 residues. From germline, CDR1 is PRHDT and CDR2 FYEKMQ (reference sequence). Trimming pared 7 bases from V and 0 bases from J, leaving 18 bases between. This CDR3 reads CASTYWVRGMNTEAFF. CDR3 in DNA: TGTGCCAGCACTTACTGGGTCAGGGGAATGAACACTGAAGCTTTCTTT.

This chain connects TRBV7-2 to TRBJ2-1; TRBD1 matches 7 bases. This CDR3 is 13 amino acids long. Trimming removed 6 bases from V and 9 bases from J; junction bases left unmatched: 8. Germline loops: CDR1 SGHTA, CDR2 FQGNSA. The CDR3 nucleotides read TGTGCCAGCAGTCGAAAGGGGGCTAGTGAGCAGTTCTTC. This translates into CASSRKGASEQFF.

The chain combines TRBV19 with TRBJ2-2; tentatively, D is TRBD2 (5 bases). Germline values: CDR1 LNHDA, CDR2 SQIVND (reference sequence). V lost 5 bases, J lost 5 bases, and 12 bases lay in between. This CDR3 has 14 residues. The CDR3 protein is CASSPRTGTGELFF. CDR3 coding DNA: TGTGCCAGTAGTCCCAGGACGGGAACCGGGGAGCTGTTTTTT.

The CDR3, as DNA: TGTGCCAGCAGCAGGGGACAGCTTAGCTCCTACGAGCAGTACTTC. It translates to CASSRGQLSSYEQYF. The chain recombines TRBV5-5 with TRBJ2-7; 7 bases map to TRBD1. There are 15 residues in the CDR3. The V and J ends lost 4 bases and 0 bases, in that order; junction bases with no gene match: 7. In germline, CDR1 is SGHKS, CDR2 YYEKEE (reference sequence).

The chain links TRBV4-1 to TRBJ2-7; a possible D gene is TRBD2 (6 bases). This CDR3 has 15 residues. The V gene's germline CDR1 is MGHRA and CDR2 YSYEKL. Trimming took off 1 base at V and 3 bases at J, with 13 bases between the two ends. The CDR3 sequence is CASSQVPAGVYEQYF. In DNA, the CDR3 is TGCGCCAGCAGCCAAGTCCCAGCGGGTGTCTACGAGCAGTACTTC.

The rearrangement uses TRBV5-6 and TRBJ2-3, with D possibly being TRBD1 (6 bases). Trimming shortened V by 5 bases and J by 10 bases, and 20 bases separated the two germline ends. The CDR3 sequence is 14 residues long. Per the germline V gene, CDR1 is SGHDT and CDR2 is YYEEEE. The CDR3 nucleotides are TGTGCCAGCAGTTGGGACCAGCGTACAGGGTCGCAGTATTTT. Translated: CASSWDQRTGSQYF. The whole variable domain, remainder taken from reference TRBV5-6 and TRBJ2-3, is DAGVTQSPTHLIKTRGQQVTLRCSPKSGHDTVSWYQQALGQGPQFIFQYYEEEERQRGNFPDRFSGHQFPNYSSELNVNALLLGDSALYLCASSWDQRTGSQYFGPGTRLTVL.

This clone was seen a few times. This CDR3 is CASSEAIAGLNNSPLHF. CDR3 bases: TGTGCCAGCAGTGAAGCGATTGCAGGACTCAATAATTCACCCCTCCACTTT. The chain is built from TRBV6-1 and TRBJ1-6; D remains ambiguous. V lost 0 bases and J lost 5, with 14 bases in between. The CDR3 consists of 17 residues. Germline V lookup: CDR1 MNHNS, CDR2 SASEGT.

This clone was recorded once. The chain carries TRBV29-1 and TRBJ2-5; no reliable D call. The DNA matches TRBJ2-7 better at its end, which makes the J call doubtful. Germline V gives CDR1 SQVTM, CDR2 ANQGSEA. The CDR3 runs to 12 residues. The DNA of the CDR3 is TGCAGCGTTGTGGGGTTAGACTACGAGCAGTACTTC. Protein: CSVVGLDYEQYF.

This chain uses TRBV5-1 with TRBJ2-3; 9 nucleotides line up with TRBD1. The CDR3 runs to 16 residues. Germline V gene lookup returns CDR1 SGHRS and CDR2 YFSETQ. J lost 6 bases, V lost 4 bases, and 12 bases had no gene match. CDR3: CASSASGTGWGDTQYF. As DNA, the CDR3 is TGCGCCAGCAGCGCGTCCGGGACAGGGTGGGGGGATACGCAGTATTTT.

The chain combines TRBV5-4 with TRBJ1-2, with TRBD1 matching 7 bases. V gave up 0 bases and J gave up 10 bases; unmatched junction bases: 6. CDR1 is SGHNT and CDR2 is YYREEE in the germline V gene (reference sequence). CDR3 length: 13 amino acids. CDR3 in DNA: TGTGCCAGCAGCTTGGCCCCGACAGGGATCTACACCTTC. Translated, it gives CASSLAPTGIYTF.

The J gene is TRBJ1-5, the V gene TRBV6-5; maybe TRBD1 (5 bases). Looked up from germline, CDR1 is MNHEY and CDR2 is SVGAGI. V gave up 5 bases and J gave up 3 bases, with 8 bases separating them. The length of the CDR3 is 13 residues. CDR3 protein: CASSPGINQPQHF. Written as DNA, the CDR3 is TGTGCCAGCAGTCCAGGGATCAATCAGCCCCAGCATTTT.

The count of this clone is one. V gene TRBV7-9 combines with J gene TRBJ2-2; 9 bases align to TRBD1. The CDR3 totals 15 residues. Germline values: CDR1 SEHNR, CDR2 FQNEAQ (reference sequence). The V segment lost 5 bases and the J segment 4 bases; nucleotides outside the gene matches: 5. The chain's CDR3 is CASSPWTGATGELFF. Written as DNA, the CDR3 is TGTGCCAGCAGCCCTTGGACAGGGGCCACCGGGGAGCTGTTTTTT. Supplemented by reference TRBV7-9 and TRBJ2-2, the full variable domain reads DTGVSQNPRHKITKRGQNVTFRCDPISEHNRLYWYRQTLGQGPEFLTYFQNEAQLEKSRLLSDRFSAERPKGSFSTLEIQRTEQGDSAMYLCASSPWTGATGELFFGEGSRLTVL.

The CDR3 reads CASSSKGDGYTF. As DNA, the CDR3 is TGTGCCAGCAGTTCTAAAGGGGATGGCTACACCTTC. The rearrangement uses TRBV28 and TRBJ1-2; D possibly corresponds to TRBD1 (5 bases). V was trimmed by 4 bases and J by 6 bases, leaving 9 bases between them. Germline CDR1 reads MDHEN; CDR2 reads SYDVKM. The CDR3 contains 12 residues.

The V gene is TRBV19, the J gene TRBJ1-3; D not resolved. CDR1 and CDR2 from the germline V gene are LNHDA and SQIVND (reference sequence). The CDR3 runs to 15 residues. Trimming shortened V by 4 bases and J by 0 bases, and 10 bases separated the two germline ends. The CDR3 bases are TGTGCCAGTAGTACGTTCGGGGACTCTGGAAACACCATATATTTT. Its translation: CASSTFGDSGNTIYF. The full variable domain, rest sourced from reference TRBV19 and TRBJ1-3, is DGGITQSPKYLFRKEGQNVTLSCEQNLNHDAMYWYRQDPGQGLRLIYYSQIVNDFQKGDIAEGYSVSREKKESFPLTVTSAQKNPTAFYLCASSTFGDSGNTIYFGEGSWLTVV.

The rearrangement links TRBV9 to TRBJ2-7, with a weak D call TRBD1 (6 bases). This CDR3 comprises 13 residues. The germline V gene has CDR1 SGDLS and CDR2 YYNGEE. V dropped 6 bases and J dropped 6 bases, with 16 bases sitting between them. The chain's CDR3 is CASIESGAREQYF. The CDR3 DNA reads TGTGCCAGCATCGAGTCAGGGGCACGCGAGCAGTACTTC.